The entry below gives a single TCR beta chain sequence along with its context. The target antigen is unknown. J gave up 8 bases and V 6 bases, and 10 bases lay outside the gene matches. CDR1 is SGDLS and CDR2 is YYNGEE in the germline V gene. This CDR3 spans 15 amino acids. This specimen belongs to a study of T cell responses to AZD1222 COVID-19 vaccine. Repertoires were generated with immunoSEQ multiplex PCR, while TCRdb's copy carries only in-frame clones and drops some. Here the sample spans about 180,000 clones, under 95% being singletons. Whole-study results and caveats: At baseline, just five to seven AZD1222 recipients tested seropositive. Unmutated regions of variants are reportedly targeted by nearly half of spike-specific TCRs. Spike was spanned by vaccine-associated CD4 TCRs, with dominance at 160-218 and 743-854. Elevations in Spike-specific TCR breadth and depth followed administration of two AZD1222 doses.

This clonotype originated in an adult who received the AZD1222 COVID-19 vaccine. The chain carries TRBV9 and TRBJ2-1; 11 bases line up with TRBD2. Source: peripheral blood, taken 28 days after the second AZD1222 dose. The CDR3 protein is CASTPTSGSHDEQFF. DNA of the CDR3: TGTGCCAGCACCCCCACTAGCGGGAGTCACGATGAGCAGTTCTTC.